This TCR beta chain was identified during a study of cytomegalovirus exposure and HLA in healthy donors. This clone was found a few times. Its antigen is currently unknown. The PCR ran on 60 Vbeta and 13 Jbeta primers. Produced via immunoSEQ multiplex PCR; TCRdb's table is partial and in-frame only. The data contain 110,000 to 150,000 clones, about four fifths of them singletons. Study findings and constraints: Later genetic work tied a missense DCLRE1C variant to beta-chain V and J trimming. Reportedly, HLA-A and HLA-B alleles of most subjects were accurately predicted from TCR beta. Versus the roughly 700-donor mean, an Asian-associated ancestry cluster reportedly showed fewer N-insertions in a later analysis.

The sequenced sample was PBMCs. The sequence was collected from a man in his forties in good health and CMV-seronegative.

Written as DNA, the CDR3 is TGTGCCAGCAGCTTAGTGAGGGTAAACACTGAAGCTTTCTTT. Its translation is CASSLVRVNTEAFF. The rearrangement uses TRBV7-9 and TRBJ1-1; D ambiguous. The germline V gene encodes CDR1 SEHNR and CDR2 FQNEAQ (reference sequence). V was clipped by 1 base and J by 2 bases, with 8 bases between them. There are 14 residues in the CDR3.